This T cell receptor beta chain was retrieved from a study of blood T cell repertoires in COVID-19 (TCRdb year 2020). Background on the whole study: Samples covering the acute and convalescent phases of COVID-19 were provided by collaborators in the United States, Italy and Spain. The material from the prospective study consisted of cDNA or gDNA derived from T cells, B-cell-depleted T cells, or PBMCs. The dataset comprised deeply sampled blood TCRbeta repertoires from subjects exposed to, actively infected with, or recovered from COVID-19. The repertoires were made available in a free public database intended to serve as a resource for research on the immune response to SARS-CoV-2. Samples came from the ongoing ImmuneRACE study (first 160 participants) plus 1,254 subjects from 6 global collaborators. The sample metadata nearly always contained a de-identified subject ID, COVID-19 status, age in years and sex. Where available, HLA class I and class II types were taken from metadata supplied by the sample provider and were not determined by assay-based typing.

The CDR3 sequence holds 18 residues, the cysteine and phenylalanine included. The retained sequence is limited to the CDR3, 54 bases, with the frame set at the first base. Trimming accounts for 6 bases at V and 4 bases at J, while the number of junction bases matched to no gene is 17. For CDR1 and CDR2, the germline V gene lists SGHAT and FQNNGV. TCRbeta CDR3 regions were amplified from genomic DNA by means of the immunoSEQ Assay, a bias-controlled multiplex PCR. Per the source publication's procedure: Within the assay, amplification of reference gene primers was used to estimate how many nucleated cells each sample contained. Sequence reads were collapsed and filtered to measure the absolute abundance of every unique TCRbeta CDR3 rearrangement. For each sample, productive Simpson clonality was calculated by taking the square root of Simpson's diversity index across productive rearrangements. Not all clones reach the TCRdb copy of this immuneACCESS table, which keeps in-frame sequences only. Checked studies attribute under half of the gap to unresolved V genes and leave the rest unexplained. The V and J calls and clone size were taken over from that table, and D and trimming were inferred from the DNA. This sample holds 53,000 or so clones; about three quarters were observed only once. Together, the top ten hold roughly 45% of the sample.

As to this clone: Which antigen it targets is not known. One base away there is no much larger clone; base qualities are not given.

Broader findings and caveats from the paper: How much clinical and demographic metadata was included differed by source and by participant, and the metadata was provided uncurated.

Whole blood was collected in K2EDTA tubes by collaborating institutions according to the institutions' own protocols. Collaborator samples were shipped for TCRbeta analysis as frozen whole blood, isolated PBMCs, or DNA extracted from either sample type. Material for sequencing was peripheral blood. Recombination connected TRBV11-2 to TRBJ2-1; TRBD2 agrees with 8 junctional bases. This clonotype was sampled from an older man with active or convalescent COVID-19. The nucleotide sequence is TGTGCCAGCAGTATCTCCAGGACCGGGACTAGGATGTACAATGAGCAGTTCTTC. It specifies CASSISRTGTRMYNEQFF.